The 9 T cell receptor beta chains listed next were all sequenced from one sample in a study of T cell responses to AZD1222 COVID-19 vaccine (dated by TCRdb to the early 2020s). Sample time point, as interpreted from the label and publication: about 28 days (+/-7) after the second vaccine dose. The library was made by the immunoSEQ multiplex PCR assay. In its TCRdb copy, this immuneACCESS table keeps in-frame sequences only and misses some clones. Where compared with another copy, unresolved V genes explain less than half of these, and the others have no known cause. In this sample the table shows approximately 200,000 clones, about 94% of which occur a single time. The ten biggest clones cover 1% of the sample. The material was peripheral blood, obtained 28 days after the second AZD1222 dose. These receptors were collected from an adult who received the AZD1222 COVID-19 vaccine.

The CDR3 DNA reads as TGTGCCAGCAGCTTAGATGGCGGGCCAATCACAGATACGCAGTATTTT. It specifies CASSLDGGPITDTQYF. The chain recombines TRBV7-2 with TRBJ2-3, with D possibly matching TRBD2 (5 bases). V lost 1 base to trimming and J lost 2 bases, with 13 bases between them. Looked up from germline, CDR1 is SGHTA and CDR2 is FQGNSA. There are 16 residues in the CDR3.

The chain is built from TRBV10-3 and TRBJ2-3; 7 nucleotides match TRBD1. Germline CDR1 is ENHRY and CDR2 is SYGVKD. The V and J ends lost 5 bases and 4 bases, in that order; junction bases with no gene match: 6. The CDR3 covers 14 residues. The CDR3 coding sequence is TGTGCCATCAGTAAGACAGGGTCGGCAGATACGCAGTATTTT. Protein product: CAISKTGSADTQYF.

The rearrangement links TRBV4-2 to TRBJ2-1, with 8 bases that match TRBD2. Germline V gene lookup returns CDR1 LGHNA and CDR2 YNFKEQ. The CDR3 has 16 residues. V lost 1 base and J lost 4; bases outside the gene matches: 6. The chain's CDR3 is CASSQVGAGVYNEQFF. The CDR3 nucleotides read TGTGCCAGCAGCCAAGTTGGAGCGGGGGTGTACAATGAGCAGTTCTTC.

The rearrangement uses TRBV3-1 (or the pseudogene TRBV3-2) and TRBJ2-4; TRBD2 aligns across 13 bases. The CDR3 totals 20 residues. The junction had 17 bases not matched to a gene; V was cut back by 3 bases and J by 6 bases. From germline, CDR1 is LGHDT and CDR2 YNNKEL (reference sequence). CDR3 nucleotides: TGTGCCAGCAGCCAGCCCCCGGGACTAGCGGGAAAGCAACGGGGAAACATTCAGTACTTC. It codes for CASSQPPGLAGKQRGNIQYF.

V usage is TRBV30 and J usage is TRBJ1-2; D is unresolved. The CDR3 covers 15 residues. The V and J ends lost 0 bases and 2 bases respectively, with 13 bases between them. Germline V gene data show CDR1 as GTSNPN and CDR2 as SVGIG (reference sequence). CDR3 in amino acids: CAWSVLGPTNYGYTF. CDR3 sequence (DNA): TGTGCCTGGAGTGTACTAGGCCCAACAAACTATGGCTACACCTTC.

This clone was observed a single time. The rearrangement links TRBV6-4 to TRBJ1-2; tentatively, D is TRBD1 (5 bases). The CDR3 runs 15 residues. Between the trimmed V and J ends, which lost 0 bases and 7 bases, there was a span of 15 bases. In germline, CDR1 is MRHNA, CDR2 SNTAGT. For the CDR3, the DNA is TGTGCCAGCAGTGACTCGGAGGGGAGAGTATCTGGCTACACCTTC. Amino acids: CASSDSEGRVSGYTF.

This chain links TRBV5-8 with TRBJ2-1; D call uncertain. The CDR3 has 15 residues. V lost 1 base to trimming and J lost 8 bases, with 16 bases between them. Germline-derived CDR1 and CDR2 are SGHTS and YDEGEE. The CDR3 nucleotides read TGTGCCAGCAGCTTGTTAGTTCCACCTCGTGATGAGCAGTTCTTC. Its protein product is CASSLLVPPRDEQFF.

The J gene is TRBJ2-2, the V gene TRBV11-2; maybe TRBD2 (6 bases). Germline V CDR1 and CDR2: SGHAT, FQNNGV. The CDR3 contains 15 residues. Trimming stripped 3 bases from V and 5 bases from J, with 13 bases between. CDR3 in DNA: TGTGCCAGCAGCTTGGGCGGGATTAGGACCGGGGAGCTGTTTTTT. Protein sequence: CASSLGGIRTGELFF.

Remarks on this clone: One end of the junction varies from germline; a read error may be responsible. This chain uses TRBV15 with TRBJ1-1; 7 bases agree with TRBD1. The CDR3 spans 13 residues. Germline CDR1 is LNHNV and CDR2 is YYDKDF (reference sequence). CDR3 DNA: TGTGCCACCAGCAGAGTAACAGGGGTAAGGTCATCGTTT. Amino acids: CATSRVTGVRSSF.